This T cell receptor (beta chain) originates from a study of T cell changes during pregnancy in multiple sclerosis. Per germline, CDR1 LNHDA and CDR2 SQIVND (reference sequence). The V and J ends lost 9 bases and 5 bases respectively, with 19 bases between them. The CDR3 has 14 residues. TCRdb keeps only in-frame clones here, not all; method: immunoSEQ multiplex PCR. The table has about 83,000 clones, around 90% seen once. Sequenced material: PBMCs, taken in the first trimester of pregnancy. This receptor was taken from a female donor in good health, serving as a control in a pregnancy study. Some clones in this sample may be carry-over from other donors' samples. The gene calls are TRBV19 and TRBJ2-5; possibly TRBD2 for D (7 bases). The chain's CDR3 is CASRGAGPRETQYF. For the CDR3, the DNA is TGTGCCAGCAGGGGAGCGGGGCCTCGGGAGACCCAGTACTTC.